The rows below give T cell receptor beta chains drawn from one sample of a study of cytomegalovirus exposure and HLA in healthy donors. Produced via immunoSEQ multiplex PCR; TCRdb's table is partial and in-frame only. The record lists tens of thousands of clones, of which the ten most abundant hold around 0.6%. Sequencing was carried out using PBMCs. Every receptor here comes from a middle-aged man in good health and CMV-seronegative. Each CDR3 is given with its conserved first and last residue. The D gene is left open where the match is weak.

D gene	V gene	J gene	CDR3 length	CDR3 DNA	CDR3 protein
TRBD2	TRBV9	TRBJ2-1	15	TGTGCCAGCAGCGTCCGGACTAGCGGGGACAATGAGCAGTTCTTC	CASSVRTSGDNEQFF
.	TRBV9	TRBJ1-3	14	TGTGCCAGCAGCGTAGACAACTCTGGAAACACCATATATTTT	CASSVDNSGNTIYF
.	TRBV5-6	TRBJ2-5	14	TGTGCCAGCAGCTCGACGGGGGGCGGGGAGACCCAGTACTTC	CASSSTGGGETQYF
.	TRBV19	TRBJ1-6	15	TGTGCCAGTAGTATGGCTTTCGCAGGGGCCGCACCCCTCCACTTT	CASSMAFAGAAPLHF
.	TRBV28	TRBJ1-2	13	TGTGCCAGCAGCCTGTTAGATAACTATGGCTACACCTTC	CASSLLDNYGYTF
.	TRBV7-3	TRBJ2-7	15	TGTGCCAGCAGCTACACAGGGAGCCCTCTCGACGAGCAGTACTTC	CASSYTGSPLDEQYF
.	TRBV7-8	TRBJ2-7	15	TGTGCCAGCAGCGTCGTCACTTACGGGGTGGGAGAGCAGTACTTC	CASSVVTYGVGEQYF
.	TRBV11-2	TRBJ2-2	14	TGTGCCAGCAGCTTAGGTTTCGTCGCCGGGGAGCTGTTTTTT	CASSLGFVAGELFF
.	TRBV6-6	TRBJ1-1	15	TGTGCCAGCAGTTACGACGACAGGCTGAACACTGAAGCTTTCTTT	CASSYDDRLNTEAFF
.	TRBV9	TRBJ2-1	14	TGTGCCAGCAGCCCCCGAGTAGCGGAGAATGAGCAGTTCTTC	CASSPRVAENEQFF
TRBD1	TRBV5-4	TRBJ2-5	15	TGTGCCAGCAGCTGGGAGGACAGGGTCGGAGAGACCCAGTACTTC	CASSWEDRVGETQYF
.	TRBV7-2	TRBJ2-5	12	TGTGCCAGCAGCTCCTACGAAGAGACCCAGTACTTC	CASSSYEETQYF
TRBD1	TRBV28	TRBJ1-2	14	TGTGCCAGCAGTACTCCCTCAGGGGGCCTTGGCTACACCTTC	CASSTPSGGLGYTF
TRBD1	TRBV6-5	TRBJ1-1	11	TGTGCCAGCAGGGGCCAGGGGGCGGCTTTCTTT	CASRGQGAAFF
.	TRBV16	TRBJ1-1	14	TGTGCCAGCAGCCAATTCACAGGGAACACTGAAGCTTTCTTT	CASSQFTGNTEAFF
TRBD1	TRBV6-5	TRBJ1-6	16	TGTGCCAGCAGTTATGGGACAGGGATTAATAATTCACCCCTCCACTTT	CASSYGTGINNSPLHF
TRBD1	TRBV19	TRBJ1-1	19	TGTGCCAGTAGGAGAACCCACCTTCTGCAGACAGGGGGCTTCACTGAAGCTTTCTTT	CASRRTHLLQTGGFTEAFF
.	TRBV18	TRBJ1-6	13	TGTGCCAGCTCACCAACGCAGAATTCACCCCTCCACTTT	CASSPTQNSPLHF
.	TRBV6-5	TRBJ1-2	13	TGTGCCAGCAGGGGGGCGTCGATCTGTGGCTACACCTTC	CASRGASICGYTF
.	TRBV9	TRBJ1-2	15	TGTGCCAGCAGCTTGAGACAGGCCCCCCAATATGGCTACACCTTC	CASSLRQAPQYGYTF
TRBD1	TRBV28	TRBJ1-1	12	TGTGCCAGCAGTTCGGACAGGCCGGGAGCTTTCTTT	CASSSDRPGAFF
.	TRBV19	TRBJ2-5	15	TGTGCCAGTAGTATTCACCGGGACTCACAAGAGACCCAGTACTTC	CASSIHRDSQETQYF
TRBD1	TRBV14	TRBJ1-3	14	TGTGCCAGCAGCCCCCGGACAGGTGGAAACACCATATATTTT	CASSPRTGGNTIYF
.	TRBV7-2	TRBJ1-4	16	TGTGCCAGCAGCTTGTTTTCGGGGGGGCCTAATGAAAAACTGTTTTTT	CASSLFSGGPNEKLFF
.	TRBV9	TRBJ1-1	15	TGTGCCAGCAGCGGAGGCGGGGGGCGGAACACTGAAGCTTTCTTT	CASSGGGGRNTEAFF
.	TRBV23-1	TRBJ2-1	17	TGCGCCAGCAGTCCTCAATCGGTACAGGGAATCTACAATGAGCAGTTCTTC	CASSPQSVQGIYNEQFF
.	TRBV13	TRBJ1-2	14	TGTGCCAGCAGCTTAGGGACAGAGAATTATGGCTACACCTTC	CASSLGTENYGYTF
TRBD1	TRBV19	TRBJ2-5	17	TGTGCCAGTAGTATGGGAATCGGGCGGGACAGGGCCTTTGAGCAGTACTTC	CASSMGIGRDRAFEQYF
.	TRBV7-9	TRBJ2-1	17	TGTGCCAGCAGCTCTCGGATGACTAGTGATATTAGCCATGAGCAGTTCTTC	CASSSRMTSDISHEQFF
TRBD1	TRBV5-1	TRBJ1-1	14	TGCGCCAGCAGCTTCGACAGGGTAAACACTGAAGCTTTCTTT	CASSFDRVNTEAFF
.	TRBV5-1	TRBJ2-2	15	TGCGCCAGCAGCTTGGCTGGCAGGGGTGGCGGGGAGCTGTTTTTT	CASSLAGRGGGELFF
TRBD2	TRBV10-1	TRBJ2-3	15	TGCGCCAGCAGTGAGTCGGGACTAGGCACAGATACGCAGTATTTT	CASSESGLGTDTQYF
.	TRBV6-5	TRBJ1-5	15	TGTGCCAGCAGTCCCGGTTGGTACAGCAATCAGCCCCAGCATTTT	CASSPGWYSNQPQHF
TRBD1	TRBV4-1	TRBJ2-7	16	TGCGCCAGCAGCCAAGCACCCGGGACAGGGACCTACGAGCAGTACTTC	CASSQAPGTGTYEQYF
.	TRBV28	TRBJ1-5	17	TGTGCCAGCAGACACCTTCTGCCCCAGGGAACAAATCAGCCCCAGCATTTT	CASRHLLPQGTNQPQHF
TRBD2	TRBV5-1	TRBJ2-7	14	TGCGCCAGCAGCTTGGAGCGGGGAATCTACGAGCAGTACTTC	CASSLERGIYEQYF
TRBD2	TRBV7-2	TRBJ2-3	14	TGTGCCAGCACCCTAGTGGGGGGGACAGATACGCAGTATTTT	CASTLVGGTDTQYF
TRBD1	TRBV19	TRBJ2-7	14	TGTGCCAGTGCTGCCACAGGGGTTGGATACGAGCAGTACTTC	CASAATGVGYEQYF
TRBD1	TRBV5-1	TRBJ1-6	16	TGCGCCAGCAGCTCCAGCACGGGACAGAATAATTCACCCCTCCACTTT	CASSSSTGQNNSPLHF
TRBD1	TRBV28	TRBJ1-4	14	TGTGCCAGCAGACTGGGACAGGGGAGAGAAAAACTGTTTTTT	CASRLGQGREKLFF
.	TRBV18	TRBJ1-1	14	TGTGCCAGCTCATCAACTGAAGGGGGCACTGAAGCTTTCTTT	CASSSTEGGTEAFF
.	TRBV4-1	TRBJ1-1	17	TGCGCCAGCAGCCCCGACAACCCGGGACTTGGGAACACTGAAGCTTTCTTT	CASSPDNPGLGNTEAFF
TRBD1	TRBV11-2	TRBJ2-7	15	TGTGCCAGCAGCTTAGTGAGAGGGGGCACGTACGAGCAGTACTTC	CASSLVRGGTYEQYF
.	TRBV7-3	TRBJ1-1	15	TGTGCCAGCAGCTTATCGGGCGGGATGAACACTGAAGCTTTCTTT	CASSLSGGMNTEAFF
.	TRBV19	TRBJ2-7	12	TGTGCCAGTAGTCAGGGTCGTAGCGAGCAGTACTTC	CASSQGRSEQYF
.	TRBV6-6	TRBJ1-6	13	TGTGCCAGCGGAACAGGGTTTTATTCACCCCTCCACTTT	CASGTGFYSPLHF
.	TRBV6-5	TRBJ2-1	16	TGTGCCAGCAGTTACTCGGCACTAGGCCTCTACAATGAGCAGTTCTTC	CASSYSALGLYNEQFF
.	TRBV7-3	TRBJ1-1	13	TGTGCCAGCAGCTTAACGACGGGATTTGAAGCTTTCTTT	CASSLTTGFEAFF
TRBD1	TRBV6-6	TRBJ2-3	16	TGTGCCAGCAGTTTCCAGGGGGCCGGATTCACAGATACGCAGTATTTT	CASSFQGAGFTDTQYF
TRBD2	TRBV7-9	TRBJ2-3	14	TGTGCCAGCAGCCTCCGGGGGGGCACAGATACGCAGTATTTT	CASSLRGGTDTQYF
.	TRBV7-9	TRBJ1-1	14	TGTGCCAGCGGGACACCTTCTCGAGGCACTGAAGCTTTCTTT	CASGTPSRGTEAFF
.	TRBV5-6	TRBJ2-7	13	TGTGCCAGCAGCTTATTACAGACCTACGAGCAGTACTTC	CASSLLQTYEQYF
TRBD2	TRBV7-9	TRBJ2-7	15	TGTGCCAGCAGACCCTCTAGCGGGGGGTTTTACGAGCAGTACTTC	CASRPSSGGFYEQYF
TRBD1	TRBV7-9	TRBJ2-3	18	TGTGCCAGCAGCTTAGGGTTGGGACAGTTCCTTAGCACAGATACGCAGTATTTT	CASSLGLGQFLSTDTQYF
.	TRBV5-1	TRBJ2-1	13	TGCGCCAGCAGCCCGAATCAGTACAATGAGCAGTTCTTC	CASSPNQYNEQFF
.	TRBV4-3	TRBJ2-7	14	TGCGCCAGCAGCCAAGGGGCGACAGGCTACGAGCAGTACTTC	CASSQGATGYEQYF
.	TRBV11-2	TRBJ1-1	14	TGTGCCAGCAGCTTAATGAGCGGGGGGACTGAAGCTTTCTTT	CASSLMSGGTEAFF
.	TRBV4-1	TRBJ1-1	14	TGCGCCAGCAGCCAAGATTTGTGGGACTCTGAAGCTTTCTTT	CASSQDLWDSEAFF